One and the same sample provided the 18 T cell receptor beta chains below, sequenced in a study of CXCR3-negative and CXCR3-positive naive CD8 T cells. Overall study findings and caveats: Compared with CXCR3-negative naive cells, CXCR3-positive naive cells showed more hydrophobic TRB CDR3s.

Libraries of TRB cDNA were made by 5' RACE and carried UMIs. After re-calling the 5' RACE reads, TCRdb lists one entry per CDR3 protein, DNA absent. The data include tens of thousands of distinct CDR3 sequences; the top ten clones carry almost 0.55%. Antigens of these TCRs are unknown. Sequencing was carried out using naive CXCR3+ CD8+ T cells from blood. Subset in this sample: CD45RO-CCR7+CD27+CD95- naive CD8+ T cells expressing CXCR3 (TNR3+). The receptors stem from a human donor in good health. Some clones in this sample may be carry-over from other donors' samples.

This sequence joins TRBV7-8 and TRBJ2-1; without DNA, the TCRdb call of TRBD2 cannot be checked. The CDR3 covers 16 residues. The germline CDR1 and CDR2 sequences are SGHVS and FQNEAQ. CDR3 in amino acids: CASSTPVQRGGNEQFF.

This rearrangement joins TRBV7-9 to TRBJ2-5; TCRdb outputs TRBD1, but without DNA this stays unchecked. The CDR3 is 19 amino acids. The V gene's germline CDR1 is SEHNR and CDR2 FQNEAQ (reference sequence). CDR3 region: CASSFRLWTGLNDVETQYF.

The V and J genes are TRBV28 and TRBJ2-3; the TCRdb D gene call, TRBD1, has no DNA to confirm it. CDR3 length: 15 residues. Germline-derived CDR1 and CDR2 are MDHEN and SYDVKM. The chain's CDR3 is CASSSGTVDTDTQYF.

The CDR3 loop reads CSARWGAEDNQPQHF. The chain recombines TRBV20-1 with TRBJ1-5; TCRdb selects TRBD1, and the lack of DNA leaves this call unchecked. Germline values: CDR1 DFQATT, CDR2 SNEGSKA (reference sequence). The CDR3 sequence is 15 residues long.

CDR3 in amino acids: CASSYSGPRTDTQYF. This chain links TRBV6-2 or TRBV6-3 with TRBJ2-3. Germline V gives CDR1 MNHEY, CDR2 SVGEGT. CDR3 size: 15 residues.

The chain couples TRBV7-9 to TRBJ2-7; as DNA is missing, the TRBD1 call by TCRdb cannot be tested. The CDR3 has 13 amino acids. Germline values: CDR1 SEHNR, CDR2 FQNEAQ (reference sequence). This chain's CDR3 is CAGNRVGNLEQYF.

This sequence joins TRBV12-3 or TRBV12-4 and TRBJ2-7. The CDR3 consists of 12 residues. The CDR3 loop reads CASSSDVLAQYF.

The J gene is TRBJ2-2, the V gene TRBV19. CDR3 length: 11 amino acids. Germline CDR1 and CDR2: LNHDA and SQIVND (reference sequence). CDR3 in amino acids: CASSIPGELFF. Variable domain in full (rest from reference TRBV19 and TRBJ2-2): DGGITQSPKYLFRKEGQNVTLSCEQNLNHDAMYWYRQDPGQGLRLIYYSQIVNDFQKGDIAEGYSVSREKKESFPLTVTSAQKNPTAFYLCASSIPGELFFGEGSRLTVL.

V is TRBV11-3 and J is TRBJ2-1; TCRdb's assignment of TRBD1 cannot be checked, as there is no DNA. Germline V gene sequence: CDR1 SGHNT, CDR2 YENEEA. The length of the CDR3 is 16 residues. The CDR3 is CASSTPTGDSYNEQFF.

The chain couples TRBV7-2 to TRBJ2-3; TCRdb's assignment of TRBD1 cannot be checked, as there is no DNA. This CDR3 has 14 residues. Germline V gene data show CDR1 as SGHTA and CDR2 as FQGNSA. CDR3 sequence: CASSDPGGTDTQYF.

Here the CDR3 reads CAGAVAGGPHEQFF. The J gene is TRBJ2-1, the V gene TRBV6-2 or TRBV6-3; checking the TCRdb D call of TRBD2 is not possible without DNA. Germline values: CDR1 MNHEY, CDR2 SVGEGT. CDR3 size: 14 residues.

This chain's CDR3 is CASSSTGFTYEQYF. The V and J genes are TRBV7-6 and TRBJ2-7; no DNA is available, so the TRBD1 call from TCRdb remains unchecked. The CDR3 consists of 14 residues. Germline V lookup: CDR1 SGHVS, CDR2 FNYEAQ.

The genes are TRBV7-2 and TRBJ2-1; TCRdb gives TRBD1 as the D gene, but with no DNA this cannot be confirmed. The CDR3 is 13 amino acids. The germline CDR1 and CDR2 sequences are SGHTA and FQGNSA. The CDR3 reads CALGQDLYNEQFF.

The CDR3 sequence is CASAGTGDSSSYNEQFF. The chain joins TRBV6-5 to TRBJ2-1; TCRdb names TRBD1, which stays unverified in the absence of DNA. Germline V gene sequence: CDR1 MNHEY, CDR2 SVGAGI. The CDR3 loop spans 17 amino acids.

The chain has TRBV12-3 or TRBV12-4 and TRBJ1-5. This CDR3 spans 13 amino acids. Here the CDR3 reads CASSLGINQPQHF.

V usage is TRBV27 and J usage is TRBJ2-7. This CDR3 spans 15 amino acids. Germline CDR1 and CDR2: MNHEY and SMNVEV (reference sequence). This CDR3 is CASSFGTLSSYEQYF.

V usage is TRBV20-1 and J usage is TRBJ1-6; TCRdb designates TRBD1, a call that cannot be tested without DNA. Germline CDR1 and CDR2: DFQATT and SNEGSKA (reference sequence). The CDR3 loop spans 15 amino acids. CDR3 loop: CSANGGQGLNSPLHF.

This chain joins TRBV7-2 and TRBJ2-5; absent DNA, TCRdb's TRBD2 call cannot be checked. Germline V gene lookup returns CDR1 SGHTA and CDR2 FQGNSA. This CDR3 region has 16 residues. Here the CDR3 reads CASSFKASYTDETQYF.